This record concerns one T cell receptor beta chain sequence. Its antigen is undetermined. The sample is drawn from a study of cytomegalovirus exposure and HLA in healthy donors. Donors were drawn from the approximately 120-subject validation cohort, separate from the approximately 700-subject first cohort. Per germline, CDR1 SGHTA and CDR2 FQGNSA. The CDR3 has 15 residues. V was pared by 1 base and J by 4 bases, with 14 bases between. General study results and limits: Cytomegalovirus association was assigned to about 150 TCR beta chains.

Sequenced by immunoSEQ multiplex PCR; TCRdb stores in-frame clones only, minus some. The table includes around 300,000 clones, 88% detected once. The chain is built from TRBV7-2 and TRBJ2-7; D gene ambiguous. The sequence was collected from a woman younger than 30 in good health and CMV-seronegative. Specimen: PBMCs. The CDR3 sequence is CASSLGPLREYEQYF. DNA for the CDR3: TGTGCCAGCAGCTTAGGTCCGCTCCGAGAGTACGAGCAGTACTTC.